This entry lists 13 T cell receptor beta chains sequenced from one sample in a study of shared clonotypes between healthy human individuals. Sequencing was performed with immunoSEQ multiplex PCR; in TCRdb, only in-frame clones are kept and a portion is missing. In the table there are a few hundred thousand clones, around four fifths of which are singletons. The source material was memory CD4+ T cells sorted from blood. Indicated subset: CD45RA-negative fraction. These receptors came from a man aged 25 to 40 in good health.

This clone was seen more than once but under ten times. This chain joins TRBV28 and TRBJ1-2; a possible D gene is TRBD1 (5 bases). Between the trimmed V and J ends, which lost 6 bases and 0 bases, there was a span of 14 bases. The length of the CDR3 is 15 residues. In germline, CDR1 is MDHEN, CDR2 SYDVKM. As DNA, the CDR3 is TGTGCCAGCAGCCCAGACCTGACAGCTAACTATGGCTACACCTTC. The encoded protein is CASSPDLTANYGYTF.

The chain employs TRBV29-1 and TRBJ2-3; 7 bases match TRBD1. Germline trimming cut 4 bases from V and 1 base from J; bases unmatched to any gene: 2. Germline CDR1 reads SQVTM; CDR2 reads ANQGSEA. This CDR3 contains 13 residues. Written as DNA, the CDR3 is TGCAGCGTTGGGACAGGTCGCACAGATACGCAGTATTTT. Its protein product is CSVGTGRTDTQYF.

The chain joins TRBV7-2 to TRBJ2-7; 8 nucleotides line up with TRBD2. Per the germline V gene, CDR1 is SGHTA and CDR2 is FQGNSA. Losses at the gene ends were 5 bases for V and 4 bases for J; bases not matched to a gene: 13. The CDR3 totals 16 residues. Here the CDR3 reads CASSPRTSKHQYEQYF. The CDR3 DNA follows: TGTGCCAGCAGCCCACGGACTAGCAAGCATCAATACGAGCAGTACTTC. Full variable domain (outside the CDR3, taken from reference TRBV7-2 and TRBJ2-7): GAGVSQSPSNKVTEKGKDVELRCDPISGHTALYWYRQSLGQGLEFLIYFQGNSAPDKSGLPSDRFSAERTGGSVSTLTIQRTQQEDSAVYLCASSPRTSKHQYEQYFGPGTRLTVT.

This clone has ten or more counts. This chain links TRBV6-1 with TRBJ2-7, with 8 bases identical to TRBD1. Germline V gives CDR1 MNHNS, CDR2 SASEGT. CDR3 length: 14 residues. After removal of 6 bases from V and 3 bases from J, the junction contained 7 bases not matched to a gene. The DNA for the CDR3 is TGTGCCAGCAGGGACGGACAGGGAGGCTACGAGCAGTACTTC. This translates into CASRDGQGGYEQYF.

J is TRBJ2-1 and V is TRBV6-5, with 8 bases lining up with TRBD1. The CDR3 loop spans 15 amino acids. Germline CDR1 is MNHEY and CDR2 is SVGAGI. V was pared by 2 bases and J by 8 bases, with 8 bases of the junction left unmatched. The CDR3 nucleotides are TGTGCCAGCAGTTACGCAGGGGGCCATATCTATGAGCAGTTCTTC. Residues: CASSYAGGHIYEQFF.

This clone showed up just once. The V and J genes are TRBV7-9 and TRBJ1-4, with D possibly matching TRBD1 (6 bases). Germline V CDR1 and CDR2: SEHNR, FQNEAQ (reference sequence). This CDR3 spans 16 amino acids. V was cut by 7 bases and J by 4 bases, with 19 bases left in between. The DNA of the CDR3 is TGTGCCAGCATCGGGGGGCTAGACAGCAATAATGAAAAACTGTTTTTT. Translating gives CASIGGLDSNNEKLFF.

This clone turned up a few times. The rearrangement links TRBV12-2 to TRBJ2-7; the D call in the table, TRBD2, was not verified against the DNA. TRBV12-2 is a pseudogene segment. The CDR3 loop spans 16 amino acids. The CDR3 nucleotides read TGTGCAAGTCGCTTAGGAGACCTAGCGGAGCCCCACGAGCAGTACTTC. Translated: CASRLGDLAEPHEQYF.

In regard to this clone: The sample contains more than one DNA sequence encoding this CDR3. The CDR3 here is CASSPGGEKLFF. The CDR3 DNA follows: TGTGCCAGCTCACCGGGAGGGGAAAAACTGTTTTTT. The chain joins TRBV18 to TRBJ1-4; D remains unclear. V was trimmed by 3 bases and J by 8 bases, leaving 7 bases between them. Germline V gene sequence: CDR1 KGHSH, CDR2 LQKENI. This CDR3 has 12 residues.

CDR3 protein: CASSAMTGKNTEAFF. The CDR3 region has the DNA TGTGCCAGCAGTGCGATGACGGGGAAGAACACTGAAGCTTTCTTT. The chain carries TRBV25-1 and TRBJ1-1; D ambiguous. V lost 4 bases and J lost 1, with 13 bases in between. This CDR3 has 15 amino acids. Germline V CDR1 and CDR2: MGHDK, SYGVNS.

This clone was recorded once. The chain couples TRBV7-7 to TRBJ2-1, with TRBD2 matching 10 bases. Germline CDR1 reads SSHAT; CDR2 reads FNYEAQ (reference sequence). This CDR3 region has 17 residues. J lost 0 bases, V lost 5 bases, and 7 bases had no gene match. The CDR3 DNA is TGTGCCAGCAGCCCTTGGACTAGCGGTAGCTCCTACAATGAGCAGTTCTTC. Translating gives CASSPWTSGSSYNEQFF.

The genes are TRBV6-4 and TRBJ2-5, with D possibly being TRBD1 (6 bases). This CDR3 has 13 amino acids. V was cut by 6 bases and J by 5 bases, with 13 bases left in between. Germline CDR1 MRHNA, CDR2 SNTAGT. The CDR3 DNA follows: TGTGCCAGCAGCCAGGGGCCGGGGGAGACCCAGTACTTC. Translated, it gives CASSQGPGETQYF.

This clone was seen only a few times. V usage is TRBV27 and J usage is TRBJ2-3; D remains ambiguous. This CDR3 has 12 residues. With 6 bases removed from V and 0 bases from J, the gap between germline ends came to 4 bases. Germline-derived CDR1 and CDR2 are MNHEY and SMNVEV (reference sequence). CDR3 in amino acids: CASRTSTDTQYF. The DNA for the CDR3 is TGTGCCAGCAGGACTAGCACAGATACGCAGTATTTT.

The gene calls are TRBV7-3 and TRBJ1-1, with no clear D. V lost 2 bases, J lost 3 bases, and 10 bases lay in between. The CDR3 is 14 amino acids. CDR1 and CDR2 (germline): SGHTA, FQGTGA. As DNA, the CDR3 is TGTGCCAGCAGCTTATTAGGGTCAGACACTGAAGCTTTCTTT. It specifies CASSLLGSDTEAFF.